The rows below give T cell receptor beta chains drawn from one sample of a study of T cells in localized non-small cell lung cancer. The table came from immunoSEQ multiplex PCR; TCRdb's copy has only in-frame clones and leaves some out. The top ten hold approximately 17% of the sample, which has approximately 46,000 clones, about 76% seen once. The material sequenced was peripheral blood mononuclear cells, taken before any cancer treatment. The receptors stem from a man aged 40 to 70 with stage III lung adenocarcinoma. Each CDR3 is given with its conserved first and last residue. Fields, in order: D gene, clone size, V gene, J gene, CDR3 DNA, CDR3 protein. D genes are given only for firm matches. Clone size is given for some rows only: seen once, a few or many times, or a class if the clone is expanded.

>TRBD1|NA|TRBV14|TRBJ2-2
TGTGCCAGCAGACGGACAGGGCAAAACACCGGGGAGCTGTTTTTT
CASRRTGQNTGELFF
>NA|NA|TRBV7-8|TRBJ2-2
TGTGCCAGCAGCTTAGTCGGTCGGGCAGGCCCTCACACCGGGGAGCTGTTTTTT
CASSLVGRAGPHTGELFF
>TRBD1|NA|TRBV30|TRBJ2-6
TGTGCCTGGAGTGTGGGGCCCGGGACAGGGCTATCCTCTGGGGCCAACGTCCTGACTTTC
CAWSVGPGTGLSSGANVLTF
>TRBD2|once|TRBV7-9|TRBJ2-7
TGTGCCAGCAGCTCCATAGCGGGGGGCCGGGAGCAGTACTTC
CASSSIAGGREQYF
>TRBD2|NA|TRBV5-1|TRBJ2-7
TGCGCCAGCAGCGCCAGACTAGCGGGGGATTACGAGCAGTACTTC
CASSARLAGDYEQYF
>NA|NA|TRBV30|TRBJ1-5
TGTGCCTGGAGGGGAACGGCAAATCAGCCCCAGCATTTT
CAWRGTANQPQHF
>NA|NA|TRBV27|TRBJ1-1
TGTGCCAGCAGTTTAGGTCCTAGGACTGAAGCTTTCTTT
CASSLGPRTEAFF
>TRBD1|NA|TRBV6-5|TRBJ2-7
TGTGCCAGCAGTAAAACGGGACAGTCCTACGAGCAGTACTTC
CASSKTGQSYEQYF
>NA|once|TRBV15|TRBJ2-1
TGTGCCACCAGCGACGTGGCCAATGAGCAGTTCTTC
CATSDVANEQFF
>NA|NA|TRBV5-5|TRBJ1-6
TGTGCCAGCAGCAGAGAACGATATAATTCACCCCTCCACTTT
CASSRERYNSPLHF
>TRBD2|few|TRBV7-7|TRBJ2-5
TGTGCCAGCAGCCCCTCGGGACTAGGTCTTGGAGAGACCCAGTACTTC
CASSPSGLGLGETQYF
>NA|NA|TRBV6-6|TRBJ2-5
TGTGCCAGCAGCCAATCAGTTCCCCAGTACTTC
CASSQSVPQYF
>NA|few|TRBV14|TRBJ2-2
TGTGCCAGCAGCCTCAAGAGGACTAACCAATTCGGCACCGGGGAGCTGTTTTTT
CASSLKRTNQFGTGELFF
>NA|NA|TRBV6-1|TRBJ2-5
TGTGCCAGCAGTGAAGAGAATTGGGTAGGAGAGACCCAGTACTTC
CASSEENWVGETQYF
>NA|NA|TRBV18|TRBJ1-1
TGTGCCAGCTCATTAACAGGAGGAAAAGCTGAAGCTTTCTTT
CASSLTGGKAEAFF
>NA|NA|TRBV6-5|TRBJ2-7
TGTGCCAGCAGTTTACAGAGGGGTATGTTCTCCTACGAGCAGTACTTC
CASSLQRGMFSYEQYF
>TRBD1|once|TRBV18|TRBJ1-1
TGTGCCAGCTCACCTAAACCAGGGGGCGCGGCTGAAGCTTTCTTT
CASSPKPGGAAEAFF
>NA|NA|TRBV25-1|TRBJ2-1
TGTGCCAGCAGTGAATCCGACGGGGCCGCCTACAATGAGCAGTTCTTC
CASSESDGAAYNEQFF
>NA|NA|TRBV5-8|TRBJ2-7
TGTGCCAGCAGCTTCAGGGGCTTCGAGCAGTACTTC
CASSFRGFEQYF
>NA|NA|TRBV14|TRBJ2-7
TGTGCCAGCAGCGACGGTACCTACGAGCAGTACTTC
CASSDGTYEQYF